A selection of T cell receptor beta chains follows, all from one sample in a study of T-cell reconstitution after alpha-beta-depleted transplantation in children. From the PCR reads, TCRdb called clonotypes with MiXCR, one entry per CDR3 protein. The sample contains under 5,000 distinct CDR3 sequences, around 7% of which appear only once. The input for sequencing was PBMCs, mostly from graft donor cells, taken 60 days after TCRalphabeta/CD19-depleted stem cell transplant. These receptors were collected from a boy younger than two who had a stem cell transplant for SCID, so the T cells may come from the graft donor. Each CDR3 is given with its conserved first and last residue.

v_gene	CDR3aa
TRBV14	CASSQAGNTIYF
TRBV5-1	CASSLEGSPLHF
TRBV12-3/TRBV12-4	CASSPDKRGNTIYF
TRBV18	CASSPDRAASEQYF
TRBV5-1	CASSLQGSGNTIYF
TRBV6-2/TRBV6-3	CASSFMRRNTEAFF
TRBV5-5	CASSLVPRETQYF
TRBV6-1	CASSAAGLAGGPGTGELFF
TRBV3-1	CASSNQGQRAPYNEQFF
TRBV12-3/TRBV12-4	CASSLMSYEQYF
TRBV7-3	CASSLVGTPNTEAFF